The 8 T cell receptor beta chains listed next were all sequenced from one sample in a study of cytomegalovirus exposure and HLA in healthy donors. Primers: 60 Vbeta forward and 13 Jbeta reverse. Using immunoSEQ multiplex PCR, the repertoire was profiled, and TCRdb retains in-frame clones only, with some absent. This listing includes approximately 100,000 clones. The sequenced sample was PBMCs. The receptors stem from a man in his forties in good health and CMV-seronegative.

V gene TRBV7-2 combines with J gene TRBJ1-3, with D hard to call. Between the trimmed V and J ends, which lost 5 bases and 0 bases, there was a span of 14 bases. The CDR3 consists of 16 residues. Germline V gene lookup returns CDR1 SGHTA and CDR2 FQGNSA. The DNA for the CDR3 is TGTGCCAGCAGCCCCCTCGGCGCTAGCTCTGGAAACACCATATATTTT. Translated: CASSPLGASSGNTIYF.

V gene TRBV5-1 combines with J gene TRBJ2-1; TRBD2 is a possible D gene (5 bases). The V end was cut by 8 bases, the J end by 3 bases, with 9 bases between. The germline gives CDR1 SGHRS, CDR2 YFSETQ. The CDR3 has 12 residues. This CDR3 reads CASFRDYNEQFF. CDR3 DNA sequence: TGCGCCAGTTTCCGGGACTACAATGAGCAGTTCTTC. Based on the CDR3 plus reference TRBV5-1 and TRBJ2-1, the full variable domain is KAGVTQTPRYLIKTRGQQVTLSCSPISGHRSVSWYQQTPGQGLQFLFEYFSETQRNKGNFPGRFSGRQFSNSRSEMNVSTLELGDSALYLCASFRDYNEQFFGPGTRLTVL.

V and J are TRBV4-3 and TRBJ1-5, with TRBD1 identical over 7 bases. CDR3 length equals 13 residues. Germline lookup yields CDR1 LGHNA and CDR2 YSLEER. V shed 0 bases and J 9 bases; nucleotides not matched to a gene: 2. The CDR3 region has the DNA TGCGCCAGCAGCCAAGATCAGGGGGGGCCCCAGCATTTT. As protein: CASSQDQGGPQHF.

This chain joins TRBV19 and TRBJ1-5, with a tentative D call TRBD1 (5 bases). This CDR3 spans 15 amino acids. The germline V gene has CDR1 LNHDA and CDR2 SQIVND (reference sequence). Trimming took off 4 bases at V and 2 bases at J, with 12 bases between the two ends. CDR3 nucleotides: TGTGCCAGTAGTAGTCGTGGCAGGGGCAATCAGCCCCAGCATTTT. It specifies CASSSRGRGNQPQHF.

The chain uses TRBV7-2 and TRBJ1-4; 9 bases line up with TRBD1. CDR3 length equals 15 residues. CDR1 SGHTA and CDR2 FQGNSA come from the germline V gene. V trimming: 5 bases; J trimming: 6 bases; junction bases outside the gene matches: 7. The chain's CDR3 is CASSPGTGTYEKLFF. The CDR3 DNA reads as TGTGCCAGCAGCCCTGGGACAGGGACCTATGAAAAACTGTTTTTT.

J is TRBJ1-5 and V is TRBV19; 8 nucleotides match TRBD1. Germline CDR1 is LNHDA and CDR2 is SQIVND (reference sequence). After removal of 2 bases from V and 2 bases from J, the junction contained 2 bases not matched to a gene. The CDR3 extends over 15 amino acids. CDR3 nucleotides: TGTGCCAGTAGTATAAGACAGGGGCGCAATCAGCCCCAGCATTTT. Translation: CASSIRQGRNQPQHF.

With regard to this clone: This CDR3 is also generated by other DNA sequences in the sample. The chain employs TRBV19 and TRBJ1-4; TRBD1 is a possible D gene (6 bases). Trimming pared 4 bases from V and 8 bases from J, leaving 14 bases between. CDR3 length equals 14 residues. Looked up from germline, CDR1 is LNHDA and CDR2 is SQIVND (reference sequence). This chain's CDR3 is CASSTSGDQEKLFF. For the CDR3, the DNA is TGTGCCAGTAGTACTTCAGGGGACCAGGAAAAACTGTTTTTT.

This chain links TRBV10-1 with TRBJ1-3; D gene ambiguous. The germline V gene encodes CDR1 WNHNN and CDR2 SYGVQD (reference sequence). The germline V and J ends were trimmed by 6 bases and 1 base, with 10 bases remaining between them. This CDR3 has 14 amino acids. CDR3 sequence reads: CASSPGGSGNTIYF. The CDR3 DNA reads TGCGCCAGCAGCCCAGGAGGTTCTGGAAACACCATATATTTT.